What follows is one TCR beta chain and its context. The data are from a study of radiotherapy plus CTLA-4 blockade in lung cancer. Germline-derived CDR1 and CDR2 are SNHLY and FYNNEI. Deletions cut 2 bases from V and 0 bases from J, with 10 bases between. This CDR3 has 15 residues. The repertoire was sequenced with immunoSEQ multiplex PCR; TCRdb's copy has only in-frame clones and lacks some. This table holds 70,000 to 95,000 clones, over 75% found once. The clonotype originates from a human donor with non-small cell lung cancer that progressed on radiotherapy plus ipilimumab. This chain connects TRBV2 to TRBJ2-5; D not certain. The sample here was peripheral blood, taken from a patient treated with radiotherapy plus ipilimumab. In nucleotides, the CDR3 is TGTGCCAGCAGTGAACAACGCAGGAACCAAGAGACCCAGTACTTC. Its protein product is CASSEQRRNQETQYF.